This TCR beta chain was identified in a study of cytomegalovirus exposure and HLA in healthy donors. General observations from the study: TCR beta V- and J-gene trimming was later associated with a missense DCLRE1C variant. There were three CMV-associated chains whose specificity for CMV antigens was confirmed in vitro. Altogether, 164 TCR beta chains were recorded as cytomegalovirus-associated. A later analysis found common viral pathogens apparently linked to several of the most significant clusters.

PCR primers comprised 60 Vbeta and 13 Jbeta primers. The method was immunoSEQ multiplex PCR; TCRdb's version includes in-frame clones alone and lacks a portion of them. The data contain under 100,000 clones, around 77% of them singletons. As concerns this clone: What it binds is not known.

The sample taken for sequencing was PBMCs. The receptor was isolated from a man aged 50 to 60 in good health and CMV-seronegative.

The CDR3 region is CASSFERVTEKLFF. The CDR3 DNA reads as TGTGCCAGCAGTTTCGAACGCGTCACTGAAAAACTGTTTTTT. The chain combines TRBV28 with TRBJ1-4; D is undetermined. Trimming left V 3 bases short and J 7 bases short, with 12 bases between. Germline lookup yields CDR1 MDHEN and CDR2 SYDVKM. There are 14 residues in the CDR3.